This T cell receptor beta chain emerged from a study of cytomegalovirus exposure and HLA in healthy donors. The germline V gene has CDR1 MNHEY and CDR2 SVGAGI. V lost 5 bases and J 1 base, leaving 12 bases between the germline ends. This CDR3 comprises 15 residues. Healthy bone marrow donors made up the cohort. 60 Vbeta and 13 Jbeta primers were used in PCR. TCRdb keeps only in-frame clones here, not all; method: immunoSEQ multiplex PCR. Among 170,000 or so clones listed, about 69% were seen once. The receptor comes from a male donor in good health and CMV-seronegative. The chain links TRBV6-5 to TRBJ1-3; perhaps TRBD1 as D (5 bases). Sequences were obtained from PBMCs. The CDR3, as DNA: TGTGCCAGCAGTACCGTGAGGACATCTGGAAACACCATATATTTT. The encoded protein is CASSTVRTSGNTIYF.